What follows are 13 T cell receptor beta chains derived from one specimen sequenced in a study of T cell repertoires in cytomegalovirus infection. TCRdb processed the reads anew with MiXCR; each CDR3 protein has one entry. The data contain around 530,000 distinct CDR3 sequences, around 27% of them singletons. The sample was PBMCs. The receptors stem from a human donor in good health (CMV status not recorded). Some clones in this sample may be carry-over from other donors' samples.

This clonotype was seen at least ten times. CDR3 DNA sequence: TGTGCCAGCAGCTTAGGAGCAGGGGGTAGCGAAAAACTGTTTTTT. It translates to CASSLGAGGSEKLFF. V is TRBV7-2 and J is TRBJ1-4; 7 bases are a match to TRBD1. The CDR3 is 15 amino acids. Per the germline V gene, CDR1 is SGHTA and CDR2 is FQGNSA. Losses at the gene ends were 1 base for V and 8 bases for J; bases not matched to a gene: 7.

This clonotype was seen more than once but under ten times. The rearrangement uses TRBV27 and TRBJ1-6; TRBD1 matches at 7 bases. The germline gives CDR1 MNHEY, CDR2 SMNVEV (reference sequence). Germline trimming cut 3 bases from V and 6 bases from J; bases unmatched to any gene: 11. CDR3 length equals 17 residues. The CDR3 sequence: CASSFRIGTEFNSPLHF. As DNA, the CDR3 is TGTGCCAGCAGTTTTCGCATCGGGACAGAGTTTAATTCACCCCTCCACTTT.

The rearrangement joins TRBV7-9 to TRBJ1-2; D might be TRBD1 (5 bases). Trimming cost V 6 bases and J 1 base, with 15 bases left between them. The CDR3 runs 15 residues. The germline CDR1 and CDR2 sequences are SEHNR and FQNEAQ (reference sequence). The CDR3, as DNA: TGTGCCAGCAGTAGCCGGGGCAGCGTTAACTATGGCTACACCTTC. It yields the protein CASSSRGSVNYGYTF.

This chain links TRBV5-1 with TRBJ2-6; D possibly corresponds to TRBD1 (6 bases). V was clipped by 5 bases and J by 2 bases, with 11 bases between them. The CDR3 length is 15 residues. Germline CDR1 and CDR2: SGHRS and YFSETQ. The CDR3 loop reads CASRQTGTGANVLTF. For the CDR3, the DNA is TGCGCCAGCAGGCAGACAGGAACTGGGGCCAACGTCCTGACTTTC.

This clonotype was recorded at least ten times. This chain joins TRBV27 and TRBJ2-7; weak D call: TRBD2 (5 bases). This CDR3 is built from 13 residues. V lost 0 bases to trimming and J lost 3 bases, with 6 bases between them. Germline V gene data show CDR1 as MNHEY and CDR2 as SMNVEV (reference sequence). The CDR3 spells CASSLSGGYEQYV. In DNA form, the CDR3 reads TGTGCCAGCAGTTTATCAGGAGGCTACGAGCAGTACGTC.

This sequence joins TRBV18 and TRBJ1-2, with 9 bases aligning to TRBD1. Unmatched junction bases numbered 8, after V lost 3 bases and J lost 0 bases. The CDR3 spans 17 residues. Germline V gives CDR1 KGHSH, CDR2 LQKENI. The CDR3, as DNA: TGTGCCAGCTCACCCCCGGGACAGGGCACCGCTAACTATGGCTACACCTTC. It specifies CASSPPGQGTANYGYTF.

This clonotype was seen repeatedly, ten times or more. The DNA for the CDR3 is TGTGCCAGCAGCCCTCTTAGCGGGAGGGTTCGCACCGGGGAGCTGTTTTTT. Translated, it gives CASSPLSGRVRTGELFF. This sequence joins TRBV7-9 and TRBJ2-2; 11 nucleotides align to TRBD2. V lost 5 bases, J lost 4 bases, and 9 bases stayed unmatched. The CDR3 is 17 residues long. Germline assignment: CDR1 SEHNR and CDR2 FQNEAQ (reference sequence).

The V gene is TRBV10-3, the J gene TRBJ2-2, with 9 bases aligning to TRBD2. J gave up 3 bases and V 6 bases, and 5 bases lay outside the gene matches. This CDR3 is built from 15 residues. From germline, CDR1 is ENHRY and CDR2 SYGVKD. The CDR3 nucleotides are TGTGCCATCAGCGAGCGGGAGGCGTACACCGGGGAGCTGTTTTTT. Protein: CAISEREAYTGELFF.

This clonotype appeared many times. The V and J genes are TRBV12-3 or TRBV12-4 and TRBJ1-1; D uncertain. The CDR3 is made up of 14 amino acids. Trimming removed 7 bases at V and 0 bases at J, with 12 bases between. In nucleotides, the CDR3 is TGTGCCAGCAAACTCGTCTCTATGAACACTGAAGCTTTCTTT. Protein product: CASKLVSMNTEAFF.

This clonotype was seen ten or more times. This sequence joins TRBV7-2 and TRBJ2-5, with 11 nucleotides matching TRBD2. The CDR3 length is 17 residues. Germline V gene sequence: CDR1 SGHTA, CDR2 FQGNSA. The V gene end was trimmed by 1 base and the J gene end by 4 bases; junction bases not matched to a gene: 8. The CDR3 is CASSLVGSGRAAETQYF. The CDR3 coding sequence is TGTGCCAGCAGCTTAGTGGGTAGCGGGAGGGCCGCAGAGACCCAGTACTTC.

The chain links TRBV19 to TRBJ2-2; D may be TRBD1 (5 bases). Trimming left V 4 bases short and J 5 bases short, with 8 bases between. The CDR3 sequence is 13 residues long. Germline CDR1 is LNHDA and CDR2 is SQIVND (reference sequence). CDR3: CASSTQGTGELFF. The DNA of the CDR3 is TGTGCCAGTAGTACCCAGGGTACCGGGGAGCTGTTTTTT.

Turning to this clonotype: Being one base from a much bigger clone, this may be a read error. This rearrangement joins TRBV7-8 to TRBJ2-1; 9 nucleotides align to TRBD2. The trim removed 8 bases at V and 6 bases at J, leaving 11 bases unmatched. Germline V CDR1 and CDR2: SGHVS, FQNEAQ. The CDR3 contains 15 residues. CDR3 amino acids: CASGGGDAIFNEQFF. As DNA, the CDR3 is TGTGCCAGCGGCGGGGGGGACGCAATATTCAATGAGCAGTTCTTC.

The chain carries TRBV12-3 or TRBV12-4 and TRBJ2-7, with D hard to call. Trimming removed 11 bases at V and 3 bases at J, with 5 bases between. This CDR3 spans 9 amino acids. CDR3 DNA sequence: TGTGCCGGCAACTACGAGCAGTACGTC. Its protein is CAGNYEQYV.